These 20 T cell receptor beta chains were all obtained from the same sample, sequenced in a study of T cell responses to AZD1222 COVID-19 vaccine. The method was immunoSEQ multiplex PCR; TCRdb's version includes in-frame clones alone and lacks a portion of them. The repertoire consists of 55,000 to 70,000 clones, with 89% occurring once and the leading ten covering roughly 6.1%. The material was peripheral blood, obtained 28 days after the second AZD1222 dose. The receptor set was obtained from an adult who received the AZD1222 COVID-19 vaccine.

This clone was detected a few times. V is TRBV2 and J is TRBJ1-6; 8 bases agree with TRBD1. V gave up 4 bases and J gave up 9 bases; unmatched junction bases: 2. The CDR3 has 13 amino acids. Germline assignment: CDR1 SNHLY and CDR2 FYNNEI. The CDR3 protein is CASSGDRSSPLHF. The CDR3 DNA is TGTGCCAGCAGTGGGGACAGGTCTTCACCCCTCCACTTT.

V and J are TRBV5-8 and TRBJ2-2; 7 positions agree with TRBD1. The J segment lost 3 bases and the V segment lost 4 bases, leaving 6 bases of the junction unmatched. The CDR3 is 15 amino acids. The germline V gene has CDR1 SGHTS and CDR2 YDEGEE. The CDR3 here is CASSHRDRDTGELFF. In DNA form, the CDR3 reads TGTGCCAGCAGCCACCGGGACAGAGACACCGGGGAGCTGTTTTTT. The full variable domain, with the rest looked up from reference TRBV5-8 and TRBJ2-2, is EAGVTQSPTHLIKTRGQQATLRCSPISGHTSVYWYQQALGLGLQFLLWYDEGEERNRGNFPPRFSGRQFPNYSSELNVNALELEDSALYLCASSHRDRDTGELFFGEGSRLTVL.

This chain links TRBV7-2 with TRBJ2-7, with TRBD1 as a possible D gene (7 bases). The V and J ends lost 4 bases and 10 bases respectively, with 20 bases between them. Germline V gene lookup returns CDR1 SGHTA and CDR2 FQGNSA. The CDR3 has 14 residues. As DNA, the CDR3 is TGTGCCAGCAGCTCTATCACCGGAGGGGGCCAACAGTACTTC. Its translation: CASSSITGGGQQYF.

This clone was seen more than once but under ten times. This chain links TRBV5-1 with TRBJ2-4; D is perhaps TRBD2 (5 bases). CDR1 and CDR2 (germline): SGHRS, YFSETQ. This CDR3 comprises 15 residues. V lost 5 bases and J lost 7, with 19 bases in between. The CDR3 spells CASSPSREKGNIQYF. CDR3 DNA sequence: TGCGCCAGCAGTCCGTCAAGGGAGAAAGGGAACATTCAGTACTTC.

This clone was recorded only once. V gene TRBV10-1 combines with J gene TRBJ1-2, with D perhaps TRBD1 (5 bases). Trimming took off 3 bases at V and 4 bases at J, with 12 bases between the two ends. The CDR3 contains 14 residues. The germline V gene encodes CDR1 WNHNN and CDR2 SYGVQD (reference sequence). DNA for the CDR3: TGCGCCAGCAGTGAACGGGGGTCGAGCTATGGCTACACCTTC. Its protein product is CASSERGSSYGYTF.

The gene calls are TRBV12-2 and TRBJ2-7. TRBV12-2 is marked as a pseudogene. The CDR3 spans 17 residues. The CDR3 nucleotides are TGTGCAAGTCGCTTAGTGGTTCGGACGCCGAAGGACTACGAGCAGTACTTC. Amino acids: CASRLVVRTPKDYEQYF.

For the CDR3, the DNA is TGCAGCGTTGGATCCTCCGTTTCGGACAATGAGCAGTTCTTC. Protein product: CSVGSSVSDNEQFF. This sequence joins TRBV29-1 and TRBJ2-1; D not resolved. This CDR3 comprises 14 residues. The germline V gene encodes CDR1 SQVTM and CDR2 ANQGSEA. Trimming removed 4 bases from V and 5 bases from J, with 15 bases in between.

The chain combines TRBV28 with TRBJ2-4; D call uncertain. Germline CDR1 reads MDHEN; CDR2 reads SYDVKM. The CDR3 is 12 amino acids. V dropped 7 bases and J dropped 10 bases, with 14 bases sitting between them. CDR3 protein: CASMGRMEIQYF. The CDR3 DNA is TGTGCCAGCATGGGTCGTATGGAGATTCAGTACTTC.

The chain employs TRBV9 and TRBJ1-5; D perhaps matches TRBD1 (6 bases). V lost 7 bases, J lost 1 base, and 21 bases lay in between. The CDR3 extends over 17 amino acids. Looked up from germline, CDR1 is SGDLS and CDR2 is YYNGEE. The CDR3 DNA reads TGTGCCAGCGACCACAGGGCGAGCAAAGGGAGCAATCAGCCCCAGCATTTT. Translation: CASDHRASKGSNQPQHF.

This sequence joins TRBV2 and TRBJ2-1; weak D call: TRBD2 (5 bases). Germline assignment: CDR1 SNHLY and CDR2 FYNNEI. The CDR3 length is 16 residues. The V end was cut by 6 bases, the J end by 7 bases, with 22 bases between. The CDR3: CASSAVFILGGNEQFF. The CDR3 DNA reads as TGTGCCAGCAGCGCAGTGTTCATTCTAGGCGGGAATGAGCAGTTCTTC. Filled out from reference TRBV2 and TRBJ2-1, the complete variable domain reads EPEVTQTPSHQVTQMGQEVILRCVPISNHLYFYWYRQILGQKVEFLVSFYNNEISEKSEIFDDQFSVERPDGSNFTLKIRSTKLEDSAMYFCASSAVFILGGNEQFFGPGTRLTVL.

The J gene is TRBJ1-2, the V gene TRBV5-6; possibly TRBD1 for D (5 bases). Germline values: CDR1 SGHDT, CDR2 YYEEEE. Trimming shortened V by 4 bases and J by 2 bases, and 9 bases separated the two germline ends. This CDR3 region has 13 residues. The CDR3, as DNA: TGTGCCAGCAGCCCCAGGGTGAACTATGGCTACACCTTC. Translating it yields CASSPRVNYGYTF.

This clone turned up a few times. This chain uses TRBV27 with TRBJ1-6, with 7 bases identical to TRBD1. The CDR3 contains 14 residues. Germline V lookup: CDR1 MNHEY, CDR2 SMNVEV (reference sequence). V dropped 6 bases and J dropped 7; count of bases not matched to a gene: 6. The CDR3 sequence: CASRATGRNSPLHF. DNA for the CDR3: TGTGCCAGCAGGGCGACAGGGAGGAATTCACCCCTCCACTTT.

J is TRBJ1-1 and V is TRBV6-5; tentative D call: TRBD1 (6 bases). There are 13 residues in the CDR3. Trimming cost V 2 bases and J 5 bases, with 9 bases left between them. CDR1 and CDR2 (germline): MNHEY, SVGAGI. CDR3 sequence: CASSYPTGTEAFF. CDR3 sequence (DNA): TGTGCCAGCAGTTACCCTACAGGGACTGAAGCTTTCTTT.

The chain employs TRBV27 and TRBJ1-4; maybe TRBD1 (6 bases). The CDR3 covers 14 residues. V was clipped by 0 bases and J by 8 bases, with 10 bases between them. Germline CDR1 and CDR2: MNHEY and SMNVEV (reference sequence). CDR3 protein: CASSLSTGREKLFF. CDR3 coding DNA: TGTGCCAGCAGTTTATCCACAGGGAGGGAAAAACTGTTTTTT.

The chain is built from TRBV6-1 and TRBJ2-3; 11 bases map to TRBD2. CDR3 length equals 18 residues. Germline CDR1 and CDR2: MNHNS and SASEGT. Trimming at V came to 2 bases and at J to 1 base, leaving 8 bases not matched to a gene. The CDR3 region has the DNA TGTGCCAGCAGTGAATCTATACCGACTAGCGGGGGCACAGATACGCAGTATTTT. Translation: CASSESIPTSGGTDTQYF.

The chain has TRBV5-4 and TRBJ1-1; tentative D call: TRBD1 (6 bases). CDR1 and CDR2 from the germline V gene are SGHNT and YYREEE (reference sequence). V was clipped by 3 bases and J by 6 bases, with 15 bases between them. This CDR3 is 14 amino acids long. CDR3 protein: CASSSPRGGPEAFF. In DNA, the CDR3 is TGTGCCAGCAGCTCCCCCCGGGGGGGCCCTGAAGCTTTCTTT.

The chain joins TRBV7-9 to TRBJ2-5; D tentatively fits TRBD1 or TRBD2 (6 bases each). V lost 2 bases to trimming and J lost 5 bases, with 12 bases between them. The CDR3 extends over 14 amino acids. Germline lookup yields CDR1 SEHNR and CDR2 FQNEAQ (reference sequence). CDR3 in DNA: TGTGCCAGCAGCTTATATATAGGGGGGGAGACCCAGTACTTC. The encoded protein is CASSLYIGGETQYF. The full variable domain, in which reference TRBV7-9 and TRBJ2-5 provide the parts outside the CDR3, is DTGVSQNPRHKITKRGQNVTFRCDPISEHNRLYWYRQTLGQGPEFLTYFQNEAQLEKSRLLSDRFSAERPKGSFSTLEIQRTEQGDSAMYLCASSLYIGGETQYFGPGTRLLVL.

V gene TRBV29-1 combines with J gene TRBJ2-3; 7 bases are a match to TRBD2. Looked up from germline, CDR1 is SQVTM and CDR2 is ANQGSEA. The trim removed 5 bases at V and 4 bases at J, leaving 9 bases unmatched. The CDR3 is 14 amino acids. This CDR3 is CSVRGVGFADTQYF. The CDR3 DNA reads TGCAGCGTTCGGGGGGTCGGTTTCGCAGATACGCAGTATTTT.

The chain uses TRBV2 and TRBJ1-4; D is uncertain. V dropped 7 bases and J dropped 8 bases, with 5 bases sitting between them. The CDR3 consists of 10 residues. Germline CDR1 is SNHLY and CDR2 is FYNNEI. The CDR3 protein is CASKVEKLFF. The CDR3 DNA is TGTGCCAGCAAGGTAGAAAAACTGTTTTTT.

This clone was detected only once. This chain joins TRBV19 and TRBJ1-5; TRBD1 matches at 9 bases. CDR1 LNHDA and CDR2 SQIVND come from the germline V gene (reference sequence). The length of the CDR3 is 17 residues. The V segment lost 3 bases and the J segment 7 bases; nucleotides outside the gene matches: 13. The chain's CDR3 is CASSINRGRIREQPQHF. The CDR3 bases are TGTGCCAGTAGTATTAACAGGGGGCGCATCCGGGAACAGCCCCAGCATTTT. The complete variable domain, with remaining parts taken from reference TRBV19 and TRBJ1-5, reads DGGITQSPKYLFRKEGQNVTLSCEQNLNHDAMYWYRQDPGQGLRLIYYSQIVNDFQKGDIAEGYSVSREKKESFPLTVTSAQKNPTAFYLCASSINRGRIREQPQHFGDGTRLSIL.